These 5 T cell receptor beta chains were all obtained from the same sample, sequenced in a study of blood T cell repertoires in COVID-19. Method: immunoSEQ multiplex PCR; TCRdb's copy keeps in-frame clones and lacks some. The sample carries hundreds of thousands of clones, 85% to 90% recorded once. The specimen sequenced was PBMCs or T cells enriched from blood (not recorded which). These receptors were obtained from a man aged 25-40 years who had recovered from COVID-19.

V is TRBV28 and J is TRBJ2-7; 7 positions match TRBD1. The V segment lost 5 bases and the J segment 7 bases; nucleotides outside the gene matches: 8. The V gene's germline CDR1 is MDHEN and CDR2 SYDVKM. The length of the CDR3 is 13 residues. CDR3 sequence reads: CASSEGARGEQYF. The CDR3 DNA reads TGTGCCAGCAGTGAGGGGGCCCGAGGGGAGCAGTACTTC.

The chain joins TRBV3-1 (or the pseudogene TRBV3-2) to TRBJ2-5, with 8 bases that match TRBD2. Unmatched junction bases numbered 15, after V lost 4 bases and J lost 5 bases. The germline V gene has CDR1 LGHDT and CDR2 YNNKEL (reference sequence). This CDR3 region has 17 residues. CDR3 amino acids: CASSPALRAGGGETQYF. As DNA, the CDR3 is TGTGCCAGCAGCCCAGCCCTTCGGGCGGGAGGTGGTGAGACCCAGTACTTC.

In its sample, this clone was seen a few times. The genes are TRBV29-1 and TRBJ1-2; a possible D gene is TRBD1 (5 bases). With 1 base removed from V and 8 bases from J, the gap between germline ends came to 11 bases. The germline CDR1 and CDR2 sequences are SQVTM and ANQGSEA. The CDR3 runs 12 residues. The CDR3 coding sequence is TGCAGCGTTGAAGGGGAAGGGGAAGGCTACACCTTC. Amino acid sequence: CSVEGEGEGYTF.

The chain couples TRBV12-3 or TRBV12-4 to TRBJ2-3; D is uncertain. The CDR3 loop spans 13 amino acids. The V end was cut by 6 bases, the J end by 4 bases, with 11 bases between. Here the CDR3 DNA reads TGTGCCAGCAGAAACCGTAGCCCAGATACGCAGTATTTT. Protein sequence: CASRNRSPDTQYF.

In DNA form, the CDR3 reads TGTGCCAGCTCACACAGTCGCCCAAACACTGAAGCTTTCTTT. This translates into CASSHSRPNTEAFF. The J gene is TRBJ1-1, the V gene TRBV18; D not certain. Trimming cost V 4 bases and J 2 bases, with 11 bases left between them. This CDR3 is built from 14 residues. Germline CDR1 and CDR2: KGHSH and LQKENI.